The rows below give T cell receptor beta chains drawn from one sample of a study of cytomegalovirus exposure and HLA in healthy donors. Profiled with immunoSEQ multiplex PCR; TCRdb holds only in-frame clones, not every one. The data contain 90,000 to 110,000 clones, over 75% of them singletons. Sequenced sample: PBMCs. The receptors were gathered from a woman in her 40s in good health and CMV-seropositive. CDR3s include the opening cysteine and the closing phenylalanine or tryptophan. The D gene is left open where the match is weak. Expanded clones are given a class, and other clones once, few, many or no size at all.

clone size,D gene,J gene,V gene,CDR3 protein,CDR3 DNA
.,TRBD2,TRBJ2-3,TRBV28,CASSLTAGDPDTQYF,TGTGCCAGCAGTTTGACAGCGGGAGACCCAGATACGCAGTATTTT
.,.,TRBJ2-1,TRBV6-5,CASSYMNEQFF,TGTGCCAGCAGTTATATGAATGAGCAGTTCTTC
.,.,TRBJ2-1,TRBV6-4,CASSDSGSAYNEQFF,TGTGCCAGCAGTGACTCAGGGAGCGCCTACAATGAGCAGTTCTTC
once,TRBD2,TRBJ2-5,TRBV19,CARGTGGWRVTQYF,TGTGCCAGGGGGACCGGGGGGTGGAGAGTGACCCAGTACTTC
many,TRBD1,TRBJ2-2,TRBV28,CASSTPRGLGELFF,TGTGCCAGCAGTACCCCCAGGGGGCTTGGGGAGCTGTTTTTT
.,TRBD2,TRBJ2-2,TRBV7-6,CASSLSLAGNTGELFF,TGTGCCAGCAGCTTGAGTCTAGCGGGTAACACCGGGGAGCTGTTTTTT
.,.,TRBJ2-2,TRBV6-1,CASRDRLTGELFF,TGTGCCAGCAGAGACAGGTTAACCGGGGAGCTGTTTTTT
.,TRBD1,TRBJ2-5,TRBV11-2,CASSFVGRQGVAKTQYF,TGTGCCAGCAGCTTCGTTGGTCGGCAGGGGGTAGCTAAGACCCAGTACTTC
.,.,TRBJ1-3,TRBV28,CASSYPQERGRLFSFSGNTIYF,TGTGCCAGCAGTTATCCCCAAGAAAGGGGTCGGCTATTCTCCTTCTCTGGAAACACCATATATTTT
.,TRBD1,TRBJ2-7,TRBV7-2,CASSRRRDSYEQYF,TGTGCCAGCAGCCGGCGCCGGGACAGCTACGAGCAGTACTTC
few,TRBD1,TRBJ1-2,TRBV18,CASSPPGQETYGYTF,TGTGCCAGCTCACCACCGGGACAGGAGACCTATGGCTACACCTTC
.,.,TRBJ1-5,TRBV19,CASSIDWLGGRPQHF,TGTGCCAGTAGTATAGATTGGTTGGGGGGGAGGCCCCAGCATTTT
.,.,TRBJ2-3,TRBV20-1,CSAYRADTQYF,TGCAGTGCCTACAGGGCAGATACGCAGTATTTT
.,.,TRBJ2-7,TRBV5-1,CASSPDRYYEQYF,TGCGCCAGCAGCCCGGACAGATACTACGAGCAGTACTTC
few,TRBD1,TRBJ1-5,TRBV10-3,CAISRDREQPQHF,TGTGCCATCAGTCGGGACAGGGAACAGCCCCAGCATTTT
.,TRBD2,TRBJ2-1,TRBV19,CASSIGGLAGLDEQFF,TGTGCCAGTAGTATAGGGGGACTAGCGGGATTGGATGAGCAGTTCTTC
.,TRBD2,TRBJ2-7,TRBV4-2,CASSPGLVMEQYF,TGTGCCAGCAGCCCTGGACTAGTCATGGAGCAGTACTTC
.,TRBD1,TRBJ1-4,TRBV5-1,CASRSLTGGFEKLFF,TGCGCCAGCAGATCCCTGACAGGGGGCTTTGAAAAACTGTTTTTT
once,TRBD2,TRBJ2-7,TRBV5-1,CASSLDGGGTGEQYF,TGCGCCAGCAGCTTGGACGGGGGGGGAACGGGGGAGCAGTACTTC
few,.,TRBJ2-5,TRBV11-3,CASSIRDTVYQETQYF,TGTGCCAGCAGTATCCGGGACACCGTATACCAAGAGACCCAGTACTTC
few,.,TRBJ2-7,TRBV6-1,CASSFGATGQYF,TGTGCCAGCAGTTTCGGAGCCACTGGGCAGTACTTC
.,.,TRBJ2-7,TRBV19,CASSIVGGVGEQYF,TGTGCCAGTAGTATAGTAGGAGGGGTCGGCGAGCAGTACTTC
.,.,TRBJ2-5,TRBV5-1,CASSLGGEWQETQYF,TGCGCCAGCAGCTTGGGGGGGGAATGGCAAGAGACCCAGTACTTC
.,.,TRBJ1-2,TRBV5-1,CASSLLGTGTGYTF,TGCGCCAGCAGCTTACTCGGGACTGGAACTGGCTACACCTTC
.,TRBD2,TRBJ2-1,TRBV2,CASSYTSGEQFF,TGTGCCAGCAGTTATACTAGCGGCGAGCAGTTCTTC
few,.,TRBJ1-6,TRBV7-8,CASSQNSPLTTYNSPLHF,TGTGCCAGCAGCCAAAATTCTCCTCTTACCACATATAATTCACCCCTCCACTTT
.,TRBD2,TRBJ2-3,TRBV7-3,CASSLGLAGGKADTQYF,TGTGCCAGCAGCTTAGGGCTAGCGGGGGGGAAGGCAGATACGCAGTATTTT
.,TRBD1,TRBJ2-7,TRBV18,CASSPSRPGTGVDEQYF,TGTGCCAGCTCACCATCGCGGCCCGGGACAGGGGTTGACGAGCAGTACTTC
once,.,TRBJ2-2,TRBV28,CASTRTLNTGELFF,TGTGCCAGCACCCGGACACTGAACACCGGGGAGCTGTTTTTT
.,TRBD1,TRBJ1-2,TRBV5-1,CASSLAATGLVYGYTF,TGCGCCAGCAGCTTGGCAGCGACAGGGTTGGTCTATGGCTACACCTTC
few,TRBD1,TRBJ2-1,TRBV6-6,CASSFPGQVHNEQFF,TGTGCCAGCAGTTTCCCGGGACAGGTTCACAATGAGCAGTTCTTC
.,TRBD2,TRBJ2-2,TRBV27,CASSPRWLAENTGELFF,TGTGCCAGCAGTCCCCGTTGGCTAGCGGAGAACACCGGGGAGCTGTTTTTT
.,.,TRBJ2-1,TRBV10-1,CASSDWRDSYNEQFF,TGCGCCAGCAGTGATTGGCGGGACTCCTACAATGAGCAGTTCTTC
.,TRBD2,TRBJ2-7,TRBV28,CASRLTSGSSYEQYF,TGTGCCAGCAGGCTGACTAGCGGGAGTTCCTACGAGCAGTACTTC
once,.,TRBJ2-2,TRBV6-6,CASSYGPPNTGELFF,TGTGCCAGCAGTTATGGGCCGCCGAACACCGGGGAGCTGTTTTTT
.,.,TRBJ2-7,TRBV28,CASSLGAGRRLYEQYF,TGTGCCAGCAGTTTAGGGGCGGGGCGCCGTCTCTACGAGCAGTACTTC
.,.,TRBJ1-3,TRBV5-1,CASSLSGDGNTIYF,TGCGCCAGCAGCCTGTCAGGGGACGGAAACACCATATATTTT
few,.,TRBJ2-3,TRBV2,CASAYSDTQYF,TGTGCCAGCGCGTACTCAGATACGCAGTATTTT
.,TRBD2,TRBJ2-7,TRBV6-1,CASSEGVWTSGYEQYF,TGTGCCAGCAGTGAAGGAGTTTGGACTAGCGGTTACGAGCAGTACTTC
.,.,TRBJ1-1,TRBV6-4,CASSDRPGVGNTEAFF,TGTGCCAGCAGTGACCGGCCCGGGGTAGGGAACACTGAAGCTTTCTTT
.,.,TRBJ2-3,TRBV29-1,CSVGLLGADTQYF,TGCAGCGTTGGCCTTCTAGGGGCAGATACGCAGTATTTT
.,TRBD2,TRBJ2-3,TRBV5-1,CASSLGTSVGTDTQYF,TGCGCCAGCAGCTTGGGGACTAGCGTGGGCACAGATACGCAGTATTTT
few,.,TRBJ1-4,TRBV27,CASSLSSGANEKLFF,TGTGCCAGCAGTTTATCGTCAGGGGCCAATGAAAAACTGTTTTTT
few,.,TRBJ2-3,TRBV11-2,CASSLGGWGGRASGTQYF,TGTGCCAGCAGCTTAGGAGGTTGGGGGGGCAGAGCCTCTGGTACGCAGTATTTT
.,.,TRBJ1-3,TRBV27,CASSLQGYSGNTIYF,TGTGCCAGCAGTTTGCAGGGCTACTCTGGAAACACCATATATTTT
.,.,TRBJ2-2,TRBV7-2,CASSLDISGELFF,TGTGCCAGCAGCCTAGACATATCCGGGGAGCTGTTTTTT
.,.,TRBJ1-2,TRBV28,CASSFVHQGYGYTF,TGTGCCAGCAGTTTTGTCCACCAGGGCTATGGCTACACCTTC
.,.,TRBJ2-1,TRBV19,CASNNWGRSLVDEQFF,TGTGCCAGTAACAACTGGGGGAGGTCCCTGGTAGATGAGCAGTTCTTC
.,TRBD2,TRBJ2-7,TRBV5-4,CASSIGTSGSPYYEQYF,TGTGCCAGCAGCATCGGGACTAGCGGGAGTCCCTACTACGAGCAGTACTTC
.,TRBD1,TRBJ1-5,TRBV4-1,CASSQRQGNNQPQHF,TGCGCCAGCAGCCAGAGACAGGGGAACAATCAGCCCCAGCATTTT